The T cell receptor (beta chain) described here comes from a study of OX40 agonist ivuxolimab in advanced cancers. Here immunoSEQ multiplex PCR was the method, and the copy in TCRdb shows in-frame clones only, minus some. The repertoire consists of about 51,000 clones, with roughly 80% occurring once and the leading ten covering under 30%. CDR3 size: 16 residues. The V call is TRBV21-1, the J call TRBJ2-6; the D call of TRBD1 is as the table states it, not checked on the DNA. TRBV21-1 is a known pseudogene. This sequence was found in an adult with an advanced solid tumor such as melanoma, head and neck, liver or kidney cancer. The specimen comprised CD4+ or CD8+ T cells sorted from blood, sampled in a trial of the OX40 agonist ivuxolimab. CDR3 region: CASSKYTGAGANVLTF. CDR3 nucleotide sequence: TGTGCCAGCAGCAAATACACAGGGGCAGGGGCCAACGTCCTGACTTTC.